This is a list of T cell receptor beta chains from one sample in a study of blood T cell repertoires in COVID-19. TCRdb's table, derived via immunoSEQ multiplex PCR, lists solely in-frame clones and lacks some. The repertoire consists of about 300,000 clones, with under 90% occurring once and the leading ten covering around 9.3%. Sequencing input: PBMCs or T cells enriched from blood (not recorded which). Receptors were obtained from a young woman who had recovered from COVID-19. Each CDR3 is given with its conserved first and last residue. A D gene is named only where the DNA matches it firmly. Some rows mark clone size as missing; the rest say once, few, many or name a class of expanded clone.

>.|TRBJ2-6|TRBV19|.
CASMGPHSGANVLTF
TGTGCCAGTATGGGCCCCCACTCTGGGGCCAACGTCCTGACTTTC
>once|TRBJ2-5|TRBV7-8|.
CASSLGGAGGRETQYF
TGTGCCAGCAGCTTAGGGGGGGCAGGGGGGAGAGAGACCCAGTACTTC
>.|TRBJ1-6|TRBV10-3|.
CAISDSGRTANNSPLHF
TGTGCCATCAGTGACTCGGGACGGACAGCAAATAATTCACCCCTCCACTTT
>few|TRBJ1-2|TRBV19|.
CASSIEGGYGYTF
TGTGCCAGTAGTATAGAGGGGGGCTATGGCTACACCTTC
>.|TRBJ2-2|TRBV29-1|.
CSVGGAWNTGELFF
TGCAGCGTTGGCGGGGCCTGGAACACCGGGGAGCTGTTTTTT
>once|TRBJ2-7|TRBV5-1|.
CASSSHGQTYEQYF
TGCGCCAGCAGCTCCCATGGACAGACCTACGAGCAGTACTTC
>.|TRBJ1-5|TRBV27|.
CASSLFGGQGNQPQHF
TGTGCCAGCAGTTTATTCGGGGGGCAGGGCAATCAGCCCCAGCATTTT
>.|TRBJ2-1|TRBV19|TRBD1
CASSLQGYLYNEQFF
TGTGCCAGTAGTTTACAGGGGTATCTCTACAATGAGCAGTTCTTC
>.|TRBJ2-7|TRBV24-1|TRBD1
CATSEQGAGEQYF
TGTGCCACCAGTGAACAGGGGGCGGGGGAGCAGTACTTC
>.|TRBJ2-7|TRBV7-6|TRBD2
CASSLVSSGGFYEQYF
TGTGCCAGCAGCTTAGTTTCAAGCGGGGGCTTCTACGAGCAGTACTTC
>.|TRBJ2-1|TRBV24-1|.
CATSDLWGDEQFF
TGTGCCACCAGTGATTTATGGGGGGATGAGCAGTTCTTC
>.|TRBJ2-7|TRBV29-1|TRBD1
CSVPGQGAYEQYF
TGCAGCGTGCCGGGACAGGGGGCTTACGAGCAGTACTTC
>.|TRBJ2-7|TRBV2|TRBD2
CASRLAAPRYEQYF
TGTGCCAGCAGACTAGCGGCCCCGCGCTACGAGCAGTACTTC
>.|TRBJ2-1|TRBV9|.
CASSVGQGNYNEQFF
TGTGCCAGCAGCGTAGGGCAGGGAAACTACAATGAGCAGTTCTTC
>once|TRBJ1-2|TRBV10-3|TRBD1
CAISLDREGGYTF
TGTGCCATCAGCCTGGACAGGGAGGGAGGCTACACCTTC
>.|TRBJ2-7|TRBV4-1|.
CASSQDIRYEQYF
TGCGCCAGCAGCCAAGATATCCGCTACGAGCAGTACTTC
>once|TRBJ2-1|TRBV27|TRBD1
CASSFGQGGYNEQFF
TGTGCCAGCAGTTTTGGACAGGGTGGCTACAATGAGCAGTTCTTC
>.|TRBJ1-6|TRBV28|.
CASSLGGAVYSPLHF
TGTGCCAGCAGTTTAGGGGGGGCTGTTTATTCACCCCTCCACTTT
>.|TRBJ1-2|TRBV27|TRBD1
CASSPRQGRNYGYTF
TGTGCCAGCAGTCCCCGACAGGGGCGTAACTATGGCTACACCTTC
>once|TRBJ1-4|TRBV7-6|TRBD1
CASSLGPGQGYEKLFF
TGTGCCAGCAGCTTAGGGCCGGGACAGGGATATGAAAAACTGTTTTTT
>once|TRBJ1-5|TRBV4-1|TRBD1
CASSPGQDNQPQHF
TGCGCCAGCAGCCCTGGACAGGACAATCAGCCCCAGCATTTT
>.|TRBJ1-2|TRBV28|.
CASSSAGGGLYGYTF
TGTGCCAGCAGTTCCGCCGGGGGGGGACTCTATGGCTACACCTTC
>.|TRBJ2-3|TRBV11-2|.
CASSLGTIADTQYF
TGTGCCAGCAGCTTAGGGACAATAGCAGATACGCAGTATTTT
>.|TRBJ2-6|TRBV7-2|.
CASSLAGVSGANVLTF
TGTGCCAGCAGCTTAGCAGGGGTTTCTGGGGCCAACGTCCTGACTTTC
>few|TRBJ2-7|TRBV3-1/TRBV3-2|TRBD2
CASSQEPSGSSYEQYF
TGTGCCAGCAGCCAAGAACCTAGCGGGTCCTCCTACGAGCAGTACTTC
>.|TRBJ2-1|TRBV7-3|.
CASSLGTLSSYNEQFF
TGTGCCAGCAGCTTAGGTACACTAAGCTCCTACAATGAGCAGTTCTTC
>.|TRBJ1-3|TRBV7-6|.
CASSARGRDSGNTIYF
TGTGCCAGCAGTGCCAGAGGACGGGACTCTGGAAACACCATATATTTT
>.|TRBJ1-2|TRBV6-2/TRBV6-3|.
CASSYSRGRGYGYTF
TGTGCCAGCAGTTACTCGAGGGGGAGAGGCTATGGCTACACCTTC
>.|TRBJ2-1|TRBV7-9|.
CASSFLNEQFF
TGTGCCAGCAGCTTCCTCAATGAGCAGTTCTTC
>.|TRBJ1-1|TRBV3-1/TRBV3-2|.
CASSQESSSGGAFF
TGTGCCAGCAGCCAAGAATCAAGCTCGGGGGGGGCTTTCTTT
>once|TRBJ1-5|TRBV27|.
CASSTRGGLGGNQPQHF
TGTGCCAGCAGTACCCGGGGGGGCTTGGGTGGCAATCAGCCCCAGCATTTT
>few|TRBJ2-3|TRBV11-1|TRBD1
CASSSRTGVDTQYF
TGTGCCAGCAGCTCCAGGACAGGGGTAGATACGCAGTATTTT
>.|TRBJ2-7|TRBV28|TRBD2
CATSPVGTTAGEQYF
TGTGCCACCTCGCCGGTTGGGACTACAGCGGGCGAGCAGTACTTC